These T cell receptor beta chains were read from a single sample in a study of post-analysis software for immune sequencing data. TCRdb reanalysed the PCR reads using MiXCR and keeps one entry per CDR3 protein. The sample records about 770,000 distinct CDR3 sequences, roughly 50% being singletons. Sequencing was carried out using blood. The receptors shown here come from a girl aged 5-17 years with multiple sclerosis. Both conserved end residues are part of each CDR3. A D gene is named only where the DNA matches it firmly. Clone size is given for some rows only: seen once, a few or many times, or a class if the clone is expanded.

clone_size | d_call | j_call | v_call | cdr3_aa | cdr3_nt
NA | NA | TRBJ1-5 | TRBV11-2 | CASSLAFSDSSNQPQHF | TGTGCCAGCAGCTTAGCCTTTAGTGACTCCAGCAATCAGCCCCAGCATTTT
NA | NA | TRBJ1-2 | TRBV7-9 | CASRTSGVIGYTF | TGTGCCAGCAGAACCAGCGGAGTCATTGGCTACACCTTC
NA | NA | TRBJ2-1 | TRBV2 | CASSVFSIYNEQFF | TGTGCCAGCAGTGTCTTTTCGATTTACAATGAGCAGTTCTTC
NA | TRBD1 | TRBJ1-2 | TRBV10-2 | CASSDFPSGRTGDGYTF | TGCGCCAGCAGTGATTTTCCGTCGGGAAGGACAGGGGATGGCTACACCTTC
NA | TRBD2 | TRBJ2-3 | TRBV28 | CASSPPSGTGTDTQYF | TGTGCCAGCAGTCCCCCTAGCGGGACTGGCACAGATACGCAGTATTTT
few | NA | TRBJ2-1 | TRBV6-5 | CASSQRFPHNEQFF | TGTGCCAGCAGTCAACGGTTCCCGCACAATGAGCAGTTCTTC
few | TRBD2 | TRBJ2-7 | TRBV5-1 | CASSLVSSGSDEQYF | TGCGCCAGCAGCTTGGTCTCTAGCGGGAGTGACGAGCAGTACTTC
NA | NA | TRBJ2-7 | TRBV27 | CASSYREEYEQYF | TGTGCCAGCAGTTACAGGGAGGAATACGAGCAGTACTTC
NA | NA | TRBJ2-6 | TRBV6-5 | CASSPFHSGANVLTF | TGTGCCAGCAGCCCATTCCACTCTGGGGCCAACGTCCTGACTTTC
NA | TRBD2 | TRBJ2-3 | TRBV29-1 | CSVGPGGSRTDTQYF | TGCAGCGTCGGACCGGGAGGCTCGAGGACAGATACGCAGTATTTT
few | NA | TRBJ1-5 | TRBV4-2 | CASSQGRDQPQHF | TGTGCCAGCAGCCAAGGCCGAGATCAGCCCCAGCATTTT
NA | TRBD1 | TRBJ1-2 | TRBV29-1 | CSVTQGARGYTF | TGCAGCGTGACACAGGGGGCTCGGGGCTACACCTTC
NA | NA | TRBJ1-5 | TRBV12-3/TRBV12-4 | CASSPDGLTQHF | TGTGCCAGCAGTCCGGACGGGCTTACCCAGCATTTT
NA | NA | TRBJ1-6 | TRBV6-5 | CASSYKGGDSPLHF | TGTGCCAGCAGTTACAAAGGGGGGGATTCACCCCTCCACTTT